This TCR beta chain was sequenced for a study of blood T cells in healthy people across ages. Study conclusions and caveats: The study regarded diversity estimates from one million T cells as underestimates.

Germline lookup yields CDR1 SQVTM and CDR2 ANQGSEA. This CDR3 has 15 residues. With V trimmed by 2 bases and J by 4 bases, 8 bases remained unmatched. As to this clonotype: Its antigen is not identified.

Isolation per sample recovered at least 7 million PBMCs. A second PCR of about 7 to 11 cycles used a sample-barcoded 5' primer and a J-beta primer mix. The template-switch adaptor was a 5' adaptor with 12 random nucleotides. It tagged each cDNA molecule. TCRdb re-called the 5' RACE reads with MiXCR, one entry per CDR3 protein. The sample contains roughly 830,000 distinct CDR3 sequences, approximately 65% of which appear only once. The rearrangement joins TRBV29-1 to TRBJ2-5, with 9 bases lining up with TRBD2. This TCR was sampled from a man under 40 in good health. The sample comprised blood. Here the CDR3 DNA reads TGCAGCGTTGAACGGGGCGGGGGGGCCCCAGAGACCCAGTACTTC. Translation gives CSVERGGGAPETQYF.